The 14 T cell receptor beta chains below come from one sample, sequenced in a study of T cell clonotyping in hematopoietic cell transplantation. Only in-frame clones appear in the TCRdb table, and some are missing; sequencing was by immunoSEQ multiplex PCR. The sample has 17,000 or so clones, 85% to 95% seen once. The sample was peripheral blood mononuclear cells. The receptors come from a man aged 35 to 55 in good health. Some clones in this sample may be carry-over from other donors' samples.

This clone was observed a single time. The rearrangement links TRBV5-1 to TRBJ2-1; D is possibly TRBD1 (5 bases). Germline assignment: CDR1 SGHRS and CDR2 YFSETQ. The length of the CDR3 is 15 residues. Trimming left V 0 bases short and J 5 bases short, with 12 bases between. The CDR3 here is CASSLVQGINNEQFF. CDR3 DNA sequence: TGCGCCAGCAGCTTGGTGCAGGGTATCAACAATGAGCAGTTCTTC.

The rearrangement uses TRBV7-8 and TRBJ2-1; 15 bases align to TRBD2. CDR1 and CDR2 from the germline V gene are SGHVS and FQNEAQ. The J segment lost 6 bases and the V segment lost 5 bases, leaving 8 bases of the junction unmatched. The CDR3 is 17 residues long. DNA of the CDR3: TGTGCCAGCAGCGTCACCGGGACTAGCGGGAGGACCAATGAGCAGTTCTTC. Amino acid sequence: CASSVTGTSGRTNEQFF.

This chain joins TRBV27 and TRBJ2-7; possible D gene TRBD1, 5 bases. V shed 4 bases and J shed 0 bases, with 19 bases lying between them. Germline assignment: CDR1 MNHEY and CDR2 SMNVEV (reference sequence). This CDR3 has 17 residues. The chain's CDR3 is CASSSILSEGASYEQYF. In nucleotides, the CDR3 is TGTGCCAGCAGTTCCATCCTCAGTGAAGGGGCCTCCTACGAGCAGTACTTC.

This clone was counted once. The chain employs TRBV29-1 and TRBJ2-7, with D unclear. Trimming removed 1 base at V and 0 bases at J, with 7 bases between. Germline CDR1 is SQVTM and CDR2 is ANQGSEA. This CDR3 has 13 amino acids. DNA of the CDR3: TGCAGCGTTGAAGTAGTATCCTCCTACGAGCAGTACTTC. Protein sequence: CSVEVVSSYEQYF.

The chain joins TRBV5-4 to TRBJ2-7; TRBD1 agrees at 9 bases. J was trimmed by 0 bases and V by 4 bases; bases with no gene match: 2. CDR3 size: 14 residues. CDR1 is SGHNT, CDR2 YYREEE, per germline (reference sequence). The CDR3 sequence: CASSQTGGSYEQYF. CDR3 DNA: TGTGCCAGCAGCCAGACAGGGGGCTCCTACGAGCAGTACTTC.

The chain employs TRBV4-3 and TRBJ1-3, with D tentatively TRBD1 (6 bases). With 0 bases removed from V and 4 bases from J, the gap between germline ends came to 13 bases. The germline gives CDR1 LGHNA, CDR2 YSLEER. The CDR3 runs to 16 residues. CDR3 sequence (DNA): TGCGCCAGCAGCCAAGATTCGGGGGGCGCAGGAAACACCATATATTTT. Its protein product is CASSQDSGGAGNTIYF.

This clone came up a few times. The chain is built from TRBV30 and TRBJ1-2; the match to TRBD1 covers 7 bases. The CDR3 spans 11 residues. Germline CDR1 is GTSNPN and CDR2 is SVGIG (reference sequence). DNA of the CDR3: TGTGGCCTGGAGGGGGCGGGCGGCTACACCTTC. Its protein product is CGLEGAGGYTF.

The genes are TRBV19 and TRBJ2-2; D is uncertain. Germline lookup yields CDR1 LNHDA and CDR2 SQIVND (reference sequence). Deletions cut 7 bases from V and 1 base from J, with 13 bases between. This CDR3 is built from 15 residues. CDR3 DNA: TGTGCCAGTATGAATAGACGGAAGAACACCGGGGAGCTGTTTTTT. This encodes CASMNRRKNTGELFF.

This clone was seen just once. The CDR3 protein is CASGTNYGYTF. CDR3 coding DNA: TGTGCCAGCGGGACAAACTATGGCTACACCTTC. The chain carries TRBV19 and TRBJ1-2; possibly TRBD1 for D (6 bases). This CDR3 is 11 amino acids long. Germline CDR1 and CDR2: LNHDA and SQIVND (reference sequence). The V gene lost 9 bases and the J gene lost 2 bases, with 7 bases spanning the gap.

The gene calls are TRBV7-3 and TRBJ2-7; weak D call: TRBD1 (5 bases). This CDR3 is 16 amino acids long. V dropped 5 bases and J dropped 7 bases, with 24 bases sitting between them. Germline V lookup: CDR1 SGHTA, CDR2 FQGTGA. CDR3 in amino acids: CASSIGTPAGYKEQYF. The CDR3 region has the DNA TGTGCCAGCAGCATAGGCACACCCGCAGGGTATAAGGAGCAGTACTTC. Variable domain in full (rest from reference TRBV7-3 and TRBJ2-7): GAGVSQTPSNKVTEKGKYVELRCDPISGHTALYWYRQSLGQGPEFLIYFQGTGAADDSGLPNDRFFAVRPEGSVSTLKIQRTERGDSAVYLCASSIGTPAGYKEQYFGPGTRLTVT.

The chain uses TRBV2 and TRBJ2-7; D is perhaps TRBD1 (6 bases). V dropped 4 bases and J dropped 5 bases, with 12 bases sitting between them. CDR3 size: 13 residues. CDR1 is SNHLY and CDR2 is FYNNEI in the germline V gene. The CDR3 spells CASSGQGLHEQYF. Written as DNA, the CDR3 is TGTGCCAGCAGTGGCCAGGGGTTACACGAGCAGTACTTC.

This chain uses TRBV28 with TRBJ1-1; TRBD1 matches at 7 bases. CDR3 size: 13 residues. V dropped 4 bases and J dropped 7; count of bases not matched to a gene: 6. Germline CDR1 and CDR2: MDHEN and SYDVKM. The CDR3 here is CASSSTGVVEAFF. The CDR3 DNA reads TGTGCCAGCAGTTCTACAGGGGTGGTTGAAGCTTTCTTT.

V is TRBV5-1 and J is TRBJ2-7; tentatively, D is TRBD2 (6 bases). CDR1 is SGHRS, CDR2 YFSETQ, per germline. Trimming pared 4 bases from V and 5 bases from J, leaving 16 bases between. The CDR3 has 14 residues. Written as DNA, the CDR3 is TGCGCCAGCAGCCTCGAAGTGGGGGAGGACGAGCAGTACTTC. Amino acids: CASSLEVGEDEQYF.

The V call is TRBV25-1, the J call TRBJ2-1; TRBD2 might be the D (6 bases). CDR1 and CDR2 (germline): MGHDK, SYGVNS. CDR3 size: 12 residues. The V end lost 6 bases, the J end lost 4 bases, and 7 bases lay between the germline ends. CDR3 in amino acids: CASRGTYNEQFF. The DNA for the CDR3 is TGTGCCAGCAGGGGGACTTACAATGAGCAGTTCTTC.